Here is one TCR beta chain with its context. The antigen remains unidentified. This sample was taken from a study of OX40 agonist ivuxolimab in advanced cancers. Sequenced by immunoSEQ multiplex PCR; TCRdb stores in-frame clones only, minus some. The sample records roughly 50,000 clones, over 75% being singletons. Germline CDR1 MGHRA, CDR2 YSYEKL. CDR3 length: 17 residues. V was trimmed by 4 bases and J by 3 bases, leaving 19 bases between them. Study-wide points: Those patients achieving a partial response at 0.1-3.0 mg/kg showed among the lowest clonal expansion.

The chain combines TRBV4-1 with TRBJ2-1; no clear D. The clonotype was recovered from an adult with an advanced solid tumor such as melanoma, head and neck, liver or kidney cancer. Source: CD4+ or CD8+ T cells sorted from blood, taken in a trial of the OX40 agonist ivuxolimab. This chain's CDR3 is CASSPTGSAPLYNEQFF. DNA for the CDR3: TGCGCCAGCAGCCCAACGGGCTCGGCACCCCTCTACAATGAGCAGTTCTTC.